This T cell receptor (beta chain) appears in the sequencing data of a study of vaccination effects on CD4 cells after COVID-19 (dated by TCRdb to 2021 to 2024). About the study as a whole: Participants received two doses of either the BNT162b2 or the mRNA-1273 mRNA SARS-CoV-2 vaccine. SARS-CoV-2 spike-specific CD4+ TCR repertoires were compared before and after mRNA vaccination in COVID-19 convalescent patients and in infection-naive vaccine recipients. A total of nine to ten COVID-19 convalescent patients and a handful of SARS-CoV-2-naive healthy vaccine recipients were included in the full study. In the study, cultures from other donors were sequenced using the Oncomine TCR Beta short-read assay on an Illumina iSeq 100.

The ViraFEST assay stimulated PBMC with viral peptide pools and then used TCR sequencing to identify antigen-specific CD4+ T cell clonotypes by expansion. After more than 9 days of culture, CD4+ T cells were isolated with the EasySep CD4+ T cell isolation kit. None of the healthy vaccine recipients had a prior SARS-CoV-2 infection, which was confirmed by nucleocapsid antibody tests that came back negative both before and after vaccination. A few million PBMC per well were cultured with 10 ug/ml peptides in IMDM containing around 5.3% human AB serum, roughly 10 IU/ml IL-2 and gentamicin. On days 3 and 7, half of the culture medium was replaced with fresh IL-2-containing medium. Unless otherwise noted, each peptide stimulation condition was cultured in triplicate wells. PBMC were separated from whole blood using Ficoll-Paque Plus gradient centrifugation and were then either cryopreserved at -140C or used fresh. Overlapping peptide pools spanned the spike proteins of SARS-CoV-2 and the common cold coronaviruses HCoV-NL63, HCoV-OC43 and HCoV-229E. Genomic DNA was extracted from cultured CD4+ T cells with the QIAamp micro DNA kit.

The full study reports these points: At late post-vaccination timepoints, both infection-induced and vaccine-induced clones showed marked clonal contraction, consistent with waning T cell responses. Among healthy vaccine recipients, nearly all vaccine-induced clones were SARS-CoV-2 mono-reactive, and just 1 of 255 was cross-reactive with common cold coronaviruses. The study was limited by a small number of convalescent patients and lacked early post-infection timepoints.

Library prep was done by the immunoSEQ multiplex PCR assay. TCR beta CDR3 sequencing was performed on DNA from the cultured, isolated CD4+ T cells. On the authors' methods: The analysis removed non-productive TCR sequences, trimmed reads to the CDR3 region, and retained only CDR3s that were 7 or more amino acids long. The MANAFEST web app was used to identify antigen-specific clonotypes by comparing expansion in peptide wells with expansion in reference cultures. To count as positive, a clone had to show expansion at FDR<0.05 compared with the reference and with all other wells, an odds ratio above 5, and a frequency above 0.1% in two replicate wells. Cross-reactive clonotypes were defined as significantly expanded in SARS-CoV-2 spike wells and in at least one common cold coronavirus spike condition. CDR3 similarity was assessed by Levenshtein distance with the stringdist R package, and unrooted trees were built with ape in R 3.6.1. This immuneACCESS table, as held by TCRdb, lists in-frame sequences with V and J called but not all clones. Of the missing ones, under half trace to an unresolved V gene in checked studies; the others have no known cause. The V and J calls and clone size were taken over from that table, and D and trimming were inferred from the DNA. This sample gives roughly 67,000 clones in total; 78% of them show up just once. The top ten constitute about 10% of the sample.

The CDR3 sequence holds 15 residues, the cysteine and phenylalanine included. Only the CDR3 region is kept as DNA, spanning 45 bases read in frame from base 1. In the germline V gene (reference sequence), CDR1 corresponds to LNHDA and CDR2 to SQIVND. V loses 9 bases of germline sequence and J loses 5 bases, and the interval between the two ends is 17 bases. Turning to this clone: The specificity of this receptor is unknown. No much larger clone exists at a distance of one base, and base qualities are not known.

The sequence is built from TRBV19 and TRBJ1-6; a weak D assignment points to TRBD1 (5 bases agree). The sequencing used CD4+ T cells from PBMCs cultured with SARS-CoV-2 spike peptides, collected before COVID-19 vaccination. According to the study, the label for this sample's cell subset or site signals: SARS-CoV-2 spike overlapping peptide pool stimulation. This receptor was obtained from a human donor who received a COVID-19 vaccine. Read as DNA, the sequence is TGTGCCAGCCTGCCCCGGGACCGCGATAATTCACCCCTCCACTTT. Its product reads: CASLPRDRDNSPLHF.